This T cell receptor (beta chain) was profiled in a study of T cell repertoires in cytomegalovirus infection. Study background: Used in the study were CMV epitopes, some recently identified and HLA-C-restricted, others well-studied and HLA-B-restricted. Through public TCR beta signatures, both CMV infection and matching HLA type were indicated. The study's findings and limits: What dominated the ex vivo response were HLA-C-restricted CMV-specific TCR beta clonotypes. Carriers of CMV and the relevant HLA type were discriminated by public TCR beta frequency.

TCRdb re-analysed the reads in MiXCR, keeping a single row per CDR3 protein. Of roughly 120,000 distinct CDR3 sequences detected, about 31% appear once; the ten largest clones hold around 54%. The CDR3 is 15 residues long. V was pared by 5 bases and J by 7 bases, with 8 bases of the junction left unmatched. This clonotype appeared a few times. The antigen is undetermined. The source material was CD8+ T cells from cultured PBMCs, sampled from culture after CMV antigen stimulation. The chain joins TRBV12-3 or TRBV12-4 to TRBJ1-6, with 7 bases aligning to TRBD1. The source of this sequence is a human donor in good health (CMV status not recorded). Some clones in this sample may be carry-over from other donors' samples. This chain's CDR3 is CASSTRQGGNSPLHF. The CDR3 DNA follows: TGTGCCAGCAGTACCAGACAGGGCGGGAATTCACCCCTCCACTTT.